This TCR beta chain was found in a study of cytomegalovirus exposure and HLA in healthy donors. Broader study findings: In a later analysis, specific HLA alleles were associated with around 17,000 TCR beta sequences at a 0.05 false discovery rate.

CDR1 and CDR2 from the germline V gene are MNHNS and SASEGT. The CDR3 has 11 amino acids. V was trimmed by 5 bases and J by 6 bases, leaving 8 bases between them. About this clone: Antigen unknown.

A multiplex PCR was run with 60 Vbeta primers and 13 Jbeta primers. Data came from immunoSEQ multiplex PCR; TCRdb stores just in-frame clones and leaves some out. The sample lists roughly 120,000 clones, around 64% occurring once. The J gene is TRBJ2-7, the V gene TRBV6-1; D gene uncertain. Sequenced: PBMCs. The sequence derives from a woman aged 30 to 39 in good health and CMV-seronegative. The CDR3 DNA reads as TGTGCCAGCAGTCCCCTGTTCGAGCAGTACTTC. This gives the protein CASSPLFEQYF.